The 25 T cell receptor beta chains given below trace back to one sample, sequenced in a study of glioma-infiltrating T cells. The iRepertoire nested amplicon-rescue multiplex PCR amplified TCR alpha and beta CDR3s from RNA. TCRdb ran MiXCR on the multiplex PCR reads and lists one entry per CDR3 protein. The sample has more than 350,000 distinct CDR3 sequences; around 45% are singletons. The sequenced material came from glioma tissue, nonneoplastic brain tissue, or PBMCs (not recorded which). The receptor source for this set is a human donor with low-grade glioma or glioblastoma, undergoing nonglioma brain surgery, or in good health (not recorded which).

Concerning this clonotype itself: A read error is possible here, since a much larger clone lies one base away. The CDR3 does not close with the conserved phenylalanine or tryptophan, likely indicating a read error. The rearrangement links TRBV6-6 to TRBJ1-5; a possible D gene is TRBD1 (6 bases). This CDR3 comprises 14 residues. Germline assignment: CDR1 MNHNY and CDR2 SVGAGI (reference sequence). V dropped 0 bases and J dropped 6 bases, with 9 bases sitting between them. The CDR3 region is CASSYSRGGQPQHL. In DNA, the CDR3 is TGTGCCAGCAGTTACTCCAGGGGAGGTCAGCCCCAGCATCTT.

This clonotype was observed a few times. The chain joins TRBV7-8 to TRBJ2-7, with 7 bases that match TRBD2. V lost 6 bases, J lost 1 base, and 6 bases stayed unmatched. Per the germline V gene, CDR1 is SGHVS and CDR2 is FQNEAQ. This CDR3 spans 14 amino acids. For the CDR3, the DNA is TGTGCCAGCAGTCAACTAGCGACATCCTACGAGCAGTACTTC. This sequence encodes CASSQLATSYEQYF.

The sample holds a few counts of this clonotype. The gene calls are TRBV6-5 and TRBJ2-5; 8 bases line up with TRBD1. Per germline, CDR1 MNHEY and CDR2 SVGAGI. The junction had 3 bases not matched to a gene; V was cut back by 0 bases and J by 3 bases. The CDR3 is made up of 15 amino acids. The CDR3 coding sequence is TGTGCCAGCAGTTACTCCCTGGACAGGGAAGAGACCCAGTACTTC. This encodes CASSYSLDREETQYF.

This clonotype was seen more than once but under ten times. V and J are TRBV20-1 and TRBJ2-7, with D perhaps TRBD1 or TRBD2 (5 bases each). Germline CDR1 is DFQATT and CDR2 is SNEGSKA (reference sequence). Deletions cut 6 bases from V and 2 bases from J, with 17 bases between. The CDR3 covers 14 residues. CDR3 protein: CSAAFPRGTYEQYF. The CDR3 nucleotides read TGCAGTGCCGCCTTTCCGAGGGGAACCTACGAGCAGTACTTC.

The V and J genes are TRBV6-1 and TRBJ2-7; 9 bases agree with TRBD2. The J call may not be correct, given that the DNA end is closer to TRBJ2-1. CDR1 MNHNS and CDR2 SASEGT come from the germline V gene. The CDR3 loop spans 14 amino acids. The CDR3 here is CASSVGGGAYEQFF. Here the CDR3 DNA reads TGTGCCAGCAGTGTTGGCGGGGGGGCCTATGAGCAGTTCTTC.

This clonotype was detected a few times. V and J are TRBV7-2 and TRBJ1-6; D remains ambiguous. Germline CDR1 reads SGHTA; CDR2 reads FQGNSA. The V and J ends lost 5 bases and 9 bases respectively, with 17 bases between them. CDR3 length: 15 amino acids. CDR3 in DNA: TGTGCCAGCAGCGGATCAACGCCGGCCGGTTCACCCCTCCACTTT. Translation: CASSGSTPAGSPLHF.

This clonotype was seen at least ten times. The chain has TRBV20-1 and TRBJ2-5; D tentatively reads TRBD1 or TRBD2 (5 bases each). This CDR3 contains 13 residues. The germline CDR1 and CDR2 sequences are DFQATT and SNEGSKA (reference sequence). With 4 bases removed from V and 0 bases from J, the gap between germline ends came to 9 bases. CDR3 loop: CSAIGTDQETQYF. The DNA for the CDR3 is TGCAGTGCTATCGGGACGGACCAAGAGACCCAGTACTTC.

The chain is built from TRBV18 and TRBJ1-5; 8 nucleotides align to TRBD1. Trimming took 3 bases from V and 15 from J; bases not matched to a gene: 16. The CDR3 length is 15 residues. Germline V lookup: CDR1 KGHSH, CDR2 LQKENI. CDR3 residues: CASSPSGTGPIEVHF. CDR3 DNA sequence: TGTGCCAGCTCACCTTCCGGGACAGGCCCCATAGAGGTGCATTTT. Full variable domain (missing parts from reference TRBV18 and TRBJ1-5): NAGVMQNPRHLVRRRGQEARLRCSPMKGHSHVYWYRQLPEEGLKFMVYLQKENIIDESGMPKERFSAEFPKEGPSILRIQQVVRGDSAAYFCASSPSGTGPIEVHFGDGTRLSIL.

This chain joins TRBV3-1 and TRBJ2-5, with 8 bases aligning to TRBD1. Germline V lookup: CDR1 LGHDT, CDR2 YNNKEL (reference sequence). V was pared by 3 bases and J by 1 base, with 7 bases of the junction left unmatched. The CDR3 length is 16 residues. CDR3 residues: CASSQLGQVVQETQYF. CDR3 DNA: TGTGCCAGCAGCCAGTTGGGACAGGTAGTCCAAGAGACCCAGTACTTC.

On this clonotype itself: At one end, the junction sequence differs from germline, possibly due to a read error. The V and J genes are TRBV7-3 and TRBJ2-3; 11 bases agree with TRBD2. Germline V gene data show CDR1 as SGHTA and CDR2 as FQGTGA. This CDR3 is built from 17 residues. CDR3 coding DNA: TGTGCCAGCAGCAAAGGGACTAGCGGTATACCCACAGATACGCGGTATTTT. Translation gives CASSKGTSGIPTDTRYF.

The J gene is TRBJ2-7, the V gene TRBV7-2; no clear D gene. Trimming left V 3 bases short and J 0 bases short, with 12 bases between. The V gene's germline CDR1 is SGHTA and CDR2 FQGNSA. The CDR3 has 15 amino acids. The CDR3 coding sequence is TGTGCCAGCAGCTTGCGTGACGGCAGCTCCTACGAGCAGTACTTC. This gives the protein CASSLRDGSSYEQYF.

To note about this clonotype: This clone may be a read error of a much larger clone one base away. The J gene is TRBJ2-7, the V gene TRBV27; D might be TRBD2 (5 bases). CDR1 is MNHEY, CDR2 SMNVEV, per germline (reference sequence). CDR3 size: 12 residues. With 4 bases removed from V and 4 bases from J, the gap between germline ends came to 8 bases. The CDR3 DNA sequence: TGTGCCAGCAGTTCTCCGGGGTACGAGCAGTACTTC. Translated, it gives CASSSPGYEQYF.

Many counts were recorded for this clonotype. This sequence joins TRBV20-1 and TRBJ2-5; D might be TRBD1 (6 bases). This CDR3 has 13 residues. Trimming left V 5 bases short and J 4 bases short, with 14 bases between. In germline, CDR1 is DFQATT, CDR2 SNEGSKA (reference sequence). As DNA, the CDR3 is TGCAGTGCTTTTGACCCCAGGGGAGAGACCCAGTACTTC. Its translation is CSAFDPRGETQYF.

The chain couples TRBV28 to TRBJ1-4; 9 bases line up with TRBD1. With V trimmed by 5 bases and J by 7 bases, 11 bases remained unmatched. This CDR3 spans 16 amino acids. Germline V CDR1 and CDR2: MDHEN, SYDVKM. The CDR3: CASSIYRGQTGEKLFF. CDR3 DNA: TGTGCCAGCAGTATATACAGGGGGCAGACGGGTGAAAAACTGTTTTTT.

Only a few counts were recorded for this clonotype. V is TRBV28 and J is TRBJ2-7, with 8 bases lining up with TRBD2. Germline CDR1 reads MDHEN; CDR2 reads SYDVKM. The V gene end was trimmed by 5 bases and the J gene end by 4 bases; junction bases not matched to a gene: 7. The CDR3 contains 14 residues. CDR3 loop: CASSHKRGSYEQYF. CDR3 bases: TGTGCCAGCAGTCATAAGCGGGGGTCTTACGAGCAGTACTTC.

Points on this clonotype: It may be a read error: a sequence one base away is much more abundant. V usage is TRBV20-1 and J usage is TRBJ2-3; D is unclear. Per germline, CDR1 DFQATT and CDR2 SNEGSKA (reference sequence). Trimming shortened V by 0 bases and J by 3 bases, and 7 bases separated the two germline ends. The CDR3 is 13 amino acids. The CDR3 DNA follows: TGCAGTGCTAGAGATAGCCCGACAGATACGCAGTATTTT. Translating gives CSARDSPTDTQYF.

This clonotype has at least ten counts. V and J are TRBV6-2 or TRBV6-3 and TRBJ2-7; TRBD2 aligns across 8 bases. V lost 2 bases to trimming and J lost 1 base; unmatched junction nucleotides: 7. This CDR3 is 16 amino acids long. Germline CDR1 MNHEY, CDR2 SVGEGT. The CDR3 reads CASSYLGLGVSYEQYF. The DNA of the CDR3 is TGTGCCAGCAGTTACCTGGGACTAGGGGTTTCCTACGAGCAGTACTTC.

As for this clonotype: A read error may explain this, as a much larger clone is one base away. The J gene is TRBJ1-1, the V gene TRBV7-3; 7 bases match TRBD1. This CDR3 has 14 amino acids. Germline assignment: CDR1 SGHTA and CDR2 FQGTGA. DNA of the CDR3: TGTGCCAGCAGCTCGACAGGGAGGAACACTGAAGCTTCCTTT. It specifies CASSSTGRNTEASF.

This rearrangement joins TRBV12-3 or TRBV12-4 to TRBJ1-1; D is unclear. Trimming took off 2 bases at V and 8 bases at J, with 12 bases between the two ends. The CDR3 has 13 residues. CDR3 in DNA: TGTGCCAGCAGTTTATCGACTACGGTAGAAGCTTTCTTT. This sequence encodes CASSLSTTVEAFF.

This clonotype was seen repeatedly, ten times or more. The chain combines TRBV24-1 with TRBJ2-7, with TRBD2 identical over 13 bases. This CDR3 has 17 amino acids. J gave up 2 bases and V 2 bases, and 5 bases lay outside the gene matches. Germline assignment: CDR1 KGHDR and CDR2 SFDVKD. CDR3 residues: CATSDYRGTSGTYEQYF. As DNA, the CDR3 is TGTGCCACCAGTGATTATCGAGGGACTAGCGGGACCTACGAGCAGTACTTC.

The chain recombines TRBV28 with TRBJ2-3, with 8 positions matching TRBD2. CDR1 is MDHEN, CDR2 SYDVKM, per germline. This CDR3 is built from 12 residues. V lost 8 bases, J lost 10 bases, and 8 bases stayed unmatched. For the CDR3, the DNA is TGTGCCAGCGGGACGCCTAGCGGGTCGCAGTATTTT. Translated: CASGTPSGSQYF.

In the case of this clonotype: A read error is possible here, since a much larger clone lies one base away. The chain couples TRBV6-1 to TRBJ1-1, with D perhaps TRBD1 (5 bases). Germline V lookup: CDR1 MNHNS, CDR2 SASEGT. CDR3 length: 15 residues. This CDR3 is CASSEHVTANTESFF. CDR3 nucleotides: TGTGCCAGCAGTGAACATGTGACAGCGAACACTGAATCTTTCTTT.

Details on this clonotype: One junction end disagrees with the germline gene, perhaps due to a read error. The rearrangement links TRBV7-9 to TRBJ2-5, with D possibly TRBD2 on 5 matching bases. There are 11 residues in the CDR3. The V gene's germline CDR1 is SEHNR and CDR2 FQNEAQ (reference sequence). The CDR3 region is CASSLWETEYF. The CDR3 DNA reads TGTGCCAGCAGCCTTTGGGAGACCGAGTACTTC.

In regard to this clonotype: This may stem from a read error, because a much larger clone lies one nucleotide away. The chain uses TRBV7-2 and TRBJ2-3; 10 nucleotides match TRBD1. The germline V gene has CDR1 SGHTA and CDR2 FQGNSA. The CDR3 runs to 16 residues. CDR3: CASSLVDRGLPDAQYF. The CDR3 nucleotides are TGTGCCAGCAGCTTAGTTGACAGGGGGCTCCCAGATGCGCAGTATTTT.

V is TRBV25-1 and J is TRBJ2-7, with 12 bases lining up with TRBD2. Germline V gene sequence: CDR1 MGHDK, CDR2 SYGVNS. CDR3 length: 15 amino acids. The junction had 7 bases not matched to a gene; V was cut back by 2 bases and J by 8 bases. This CDR3 is CASSERTSGTGQQYF. CDR3 coding DNA: TGTGCCAGCAGTGAAAGGACTAGCGGGACCGGGCAGCAGTACTTC.